Below, 10 T cell receptor beta chains from the same sample are listed, as sequenced in a study of PD-1 blockade in mismatch repair-deficient tumors. Assay used: immunoSEQ multiplex PCR; TCRdb lists only in-frame clones, some missing. The sample holds some 120,000 clones, roughly 86% seen once. The sample was peripheral blood, taken 44 weeks after starting pembrolizumab. The receptors here all came from an adult with mismatch repair-deficient cancer.

This chain links TRBV4-1 with TRBJ2-3; the match to TRBD2 covers 8 bases. With V trimmed by 1 base and J by 8 bases, 5 bases remained unmatched. There are 14 residues in the CDR3. Germline V lookup: CDR1 MGHRA, CDR2 YSYEKL. The DNA of the CDR3 is TGCGCCAGCAGCCAAGGGACTAGCCTTGCTACGCAGTATTTT. Translating it yields CASSQGTSLATQYF.

The genes are TRBV25-1 and TRBJ2-1, with TRBD2 as a possible D gene (5 bases). The CDR3 length is 12 residues. V shed 5 bases and J shed 8 bases, with 10 bases lying between them. Germline CDR1 MGHDK, CDR2 SYGVNS. The CDR3 bases are TGTGCCAGCAGTTGGACTGGGGATGAGCAGTTCTTC. Its translation: CASSWTGDEQFF. The complete variable domain, with remaining parts taken from reference TRBV25-1 and TRBJ2-1, reads EADIYQTPRYLVIGTGKKITLECSQTMGHDKMYWYQQDPGMELHLIHYSYGVNSTEKGDLSSESTVSRIRTEHFPLTLESARPSHTSQYLCASSWTGDEQFFGPGTRLTVL.

The rearrangement links TRBV19 to TRBJ2-7, with D possibly matching TRBD2 (5 bases). The CDR3 sequence is 14 residues long. CDR1 and CDR2 (germline): LNHDA, SQIVND (reference sequence). The V end was cut by 4 bases, the J end by 2 bases, with 12 bases between. The CDR3 region is CASSRLGLAYEQYF. In nucleotides, the CDR3 is TGTGCCAGTAGTAGGCTAGGACTGGCCTACGAGCAGTACTTC.

The rearrangement joins TRBV7-3 to TRBJ2-2; 7 bases are shared with TRBD2. The CDR3 is made up of 17 amino acids. J lost 2 bases, V lost 5 bases, and 11 bases had no gene match. CDR1 SGHTA and CDR2 FQGTGA come from the germline V gene. CDR3 sequence: CASSPQPSGPNTGELFF. The CDR3 nucleotides are TGTGCCAGCAGCCCCCAACCTAGCGGACCTAACACCGGGGAGCTGTTTTTT.

This chain uses TRBV6-5 with TRBJ1-2; 7 positions agree with TRBD1. The CDR3 extends over 13 amino acids. In germline, CDR1 is MNHEY, CDR2 SVGAGI. V lost 5 bases, J lost 2 bases, and 2 bases stayed unmatched. CDR3 residues: CASSRQGNYGYTF. The CDR3 region has the DNA TGTGCCAGCAGTAGACAGGGAAACTATGGCTACACCTTC.

The chain links TRBV4-3 to TRBJ2-1, with a tentative D call TRBD1 (6 bases). The length of the CDR3 is 15 residues. Trimming took 1 base from V and 2 from J, leaving 9 bases between them. CDR1 LGHNA and CDR2 YSLEER come from the germline V gene. CDR3 nucleotide sequence: TGCGCCAGCAGCCAAGCAGGGGCGGCCTACAATGAGCAGTTCTTC. Protein: CASSQAGAAYNEQFF.

This clone was observed once. The chain carries TRBV4-2 and TRBJ2-7; D is unresolved. V was pared by 4 bases and J by 1 base, with 23 bases between. Per the germline V gene, CDR1 is LGHNA and CDR2 is YNFKEQ. This CDR3 comprises 18 residues. CDR3 in DNA: TGTGCCAGCAGCCGCAAAGTCGTCGGAACTCAGTCGTCCTACGAGCAGTACTTC. Residues: CASSRKVVGTQSSYEQYF.

This chain uses TRBV7-3 with TRBJ1-2, with a possible D match to TRBD1 (5 bases). From germline, CDR1 is SGHTA and CDR2 FQGTGA. The V end lost 4 bases, the J end lost 9 bases, and 15 bases lay between the germline ends. The CDR3 is 13 residues long. CDR3 coding DNA: TGTGCCAGCAGCTCAGAGCAGGGCCGTAGCTACACCTTC. Protein: CASSSEQGRSYTF.

The J gene is TRBJ1-2, the V gene TRBV4-1, with 8 nucleotides matching TRBD1. V lost 2 bases, J lost 6 bases, and 11 bases stayed unmatched. The CDR3 has 16 amino acids. Germline V gene lookup returns CDR1 MGHRA and CDR2 YSYEKL. CDR3 bases: TGCGCCAGCAGCCAACCCAGGGACAGGCCGCGCGATGGCTACACCTTC. Its translation: CASSQPRDRPRDGYTF.

A note on this clone: The junction differs from germline at one of its ends, possibly a read error. The V gene is TRBV6-4, the J gene TRBJ2-1; the D is unclear. The CDR3 loop spans 14 amino acids. Per the germline V gene, CDR1 is MRHNA and CDR2 is SNTAGT. This CDR3 reads CASSDADSDNEQFF. CDR3 bases: TGTGCCAGCAGTGACGCTGACTCCGACAATGAGCAGTTCTTC.